These 18 T cell receptor beta chains were all obtained from the same sample, sequenced in a study of regulatory T cells in long-lasting Graves disease. According to the study, TCR beta libraries were built with iRepertoire HTBI primers and CDR3-region Arm-PCR. TCRdb ran MiXCR on the multiplex PCR reads and lists one entry per CDR3 protein. The data show over 300,000 distinct CDR3 sequences, roughly a sixth seen once. This sample's time point: newly diagnosed GD, antithyroid drugs for less than 3 months. Extracted PBMC RNA gave rise to the TCR library. The specimen comprised peripheral blood mononuclear cells (PBMCs), sampled at new diagnosis, from a patient treated with antithyroid drugs. Receptors originate from a female donor with Graves disease.

Only a few counts were recorded for this clonotype. The rearrangement joins TRBV15 to TRBJ2-5, with 12 positions matching TRBD2. This CDR3 region has 17 residues. V lost 0 bases and J lost 6; bases outside the gene matches: 8. The germline CDR1 and CDR2 sequences are LNHNV and YYDKDF (reference sequence). The CDR3 DNA reads as TGTGCCACCAGCAGAGAAGAACTAGCGGGGGGCGGAAAGACCCAGTACTTC. As protein: CATSREELAGGGKTQYF.

This clonotype was recorded many times. The J gene is TRBJ1-1, the V gene TRBV12-3 or TRBV12-4, with D hard to call. This CDR3 spans 13 amino acids. V was clipped by 3 bases and J by 1 base, with 6 bases between them. CDR3 in amino acids: CASSFPENTEAFF. In DNA form, the CDR3 reads TGTGCCAGCAGTTTCCCGGAGAACACTGAAGCTTTCTTT.

This clonotype was picked up many times. This sequence joins TRBV28 and TRBJ2-7; 8 bases align to TRBD2. The CDR3 totals 17 residues. Unmatched junction bases numbered 15, after V lost 7 bases and J lost 1 base. Germline lookup yields CDR1 MDHEN and CDR2 SYDVKM. Written as DNA, the CDR3 is TGTGCCAGCACCTTCCCAACAGCGGGAGCGAAATCCTACGAGCAGTACTTC. This translates into CASTFPTAGAKSYEQYF.

CDR3 residues: CASGPGGEQYF. The DNA for the CDR3 is TGTGCCAGCGGGCCCGGGGGGGAGCAGTACTTC. The rearrangement joins TRBV3-1 to TRBJ2-3, with TRBD2 matching 7 bases. The J call may be mistaken, given a closer DNA end match to TRBJ2-7. Germline V gene sequence: CDR1 LGHDT, CDR2 YNNKEL (reference sequence). The CDR3 covers 11 residues.

This clonotype was counted ten times or more. The CDR3 DNA is TGCAGCGTGGAAACAGGGGTCACTAACTATGGCTACACCTTC. Protein: CSVETGVTNYGYTF. The chain carries TRBV29-1 and TRBJ1-2; 7 bases are shared with TRBD1. The germline CDR1 and CDR2 sequences are SQVTM and ANQGSEA. The junction had 7 bases not matched to a gene; V was cut back by 6 bases and J by 0 bases. CDR3 size: 14 residues.

This clonotype has at least ten counts. The chain combines TRBV10-1 with TRBJ1-1; 11 bases fit TRBD1. V shed 6 bases, J shed 3 bases, and the junction held 9 bases outside the gene matches. CDR3 length: 16 amino acids. CDR1 and CDR2 from the germline V gene are WNHNN and SYGVQD (reference sequence). This CDR3 reads CASSRDRGKEDTEAFF. CDR3 nucleotides: TGCGCCAGCAGCCGGGACAGGGGGAAGGAGGACACTGAAGCTTTCTTT.

The V call is TRBV12-3 or TRBV12-4, the J call TRBJ2-7, with TRBD1 identical over 9 bases. CDR3 length equals 15 residues. J gave up 5 bases and V 5 bases, and 10 bases lay outside the gene matches. For the CDR3, the DNA is TGTGCCAGCAGTCCTACAGGGGGCGCGAGGAACGAGCAGTACTTC. Translating it yields CASSPTGGARNEQYF.

The rearrangement uses TRBV20-1 and TRBJ2-5; no clear D. Germline CDR1 DFQATT, CDR2 SNEGSKA (reference sequence). Trimming cost V 6 bases and J 3 bases, with 11 bases left between them. This CDR3 has 12 residues. The CDR3 loop is CSALLEEETQYF. CDR3 nucleotides: TGCAGTGCGCTGCTCGAGGAAGAGACCCAGTACTTC.

This rearrangement joins TRBV7-2 to TRBJ2-2; 14 bases fit TRBD2. V lost 4 bases and J lost 3; bases outside the gene matches: 7. Germline V gene data show CDR1 as SGHTA and CDR2 as FQGNSA. The CDR3 extends over 18 amino acids. The CDR3 nucleotides read TGTGCCAGCAGCTCCACGACTAGCGGGGGGGCGGACACCGGGGAGCTGTTTTTT. Residues: CASSSTTSGGADTGELFF. The complete variable domain, with remaining parts taken from reference TRBV7-2 and TRBJ2-2, reads GAGVSQSPSNKVTEKGKDVELRCDPISGHTALYWYRQSLGQGLEFLIYFQGNSAPDKSGLPSDRFSAERTGGSVSTLTIQRTQQEDSAVYLCASSSTTSGGADTGELFFGEGSRLTVL.

The CDR3 DNA is TGTGCCACCAGCAGAGACCGGGGGGGAGGCTACACCTTC. Translating it yields CATSRDRGGGYTF. The chain joins TRBV15 to TRBJ1-2; weak D call: TRBD1 (5 bases). CDR1 and CDR2 (germline): LNHNV, YYDKDF (reference sequence). The CDR3 consists of 13 residues. V was cut by 0 bases and J by 8 bases, with 10 bases left in between.

This clonotype was recorded at least ten times. The genes are TRBV27 and TRBJ2-1, with TRBD1 matching 7 bases. V lost 5 bases to trimming and J lost 10 bases; unmatched junction nucleotides: 8. This CDR3 has 13 residues. Germline V gives CDR1 MNHEY, CDR2 SMNVEV (reference sequence). Here the CDR3 reads CASSLGQTGEQFF. CDR3 sequence (DNA): TGTGCCAGCAGTCTGGGACAGACCGGCGAGCAGTTCTTC.

This clonotype has at least ten counts. The rearrangement joins TRBV7-9 to TRBJ2-5; perhaps TRBD1 as D (5 bases). The CDR3 contains 16 residues. From germline, CDR1 is SEHNR and CDR2 FQNEAQ (reference sequence). V was pared by 0 bases and J by 1 base, with 12 bases between. The CDR3 reads CASSLAGRAIQETQYF. CDR3 bases: TGTGCCAGCAGCTTAGCGGGCAGGGCGATCCAAGAGACCCAGTACTTC.

This clonotype was counted many times. The chain has TRBV7-3 and TRBJ2-5, with TRBD1 matching 9 bases. CDR1 is SGHTA and CDR2 is FQGTGA in the germline V gene. V gave up 5 bases and J gave up 1 base; unmatched junction bases: 2. The CDR3 is 14 amino acids. CDR3 protein: CASSPQGAQETQYF. Written as DNA, the CDR3 is TGTGCCAGCAGCCCACAGGGGGCCCAAGAGACCCAGTACTTC.

This clonotype was seen many times. The chain is built from TRBV19 and TRBJ2-1; no firm D call. Germline values: CDR1 LNHDA, CDR2 SQIVND (reference sequence). The CDR3 length is 12 residues. The germline V and J ends were trimmed by 6 bases and 3 bases, with 6 bases remaining between them. For the CDR3, the DNA is TGTGCCAGTAGCGCGGTCTACAATGAGCAGTTCTTC. Amino acid sequence: CASSAVYNEQFF.

The rearrangement joins TRBV7-2 to TRBJ2-1; 15 nucleotides agree with TRBD2. Germline V CDR1 and CDR2: SGHTA, FQGNSA. V shed 1 base, J shed 9 bases, and the junction held 4 bases outside the gene matches. CDR3 length: 16 residues. CDR3 bases: TGTGCCAGCAGCTTAGGGACTAGCGGGAGGGTAGGTGAGCAGTTCTTC. Protein product: CASSLGTSGRVGEQFF.

The chain links TRBV27 to TRBJ2-5, with no clear D. Between the trimmed V and J ends, which lost 0 bases and 5 bases, there was a span of 10 bases. The germline V gene encodes CDR1 MNHEY and CDR2 SMNVEV (reference sequence). The CDR3 consists of 14 residues. In DNA, the CDR3 is TGTGCCAGCAGTTTATCAGGCAGGAGCGAGACCCAGTACTTC. Translating it yields CASSLSGRSETQYF.

The chain joins TRBV6-5 to TRBJ2-7; tentatively, D is TRBD1 or TRBD2 (5 bases each). Trimming removed 1 base at V and 7 bases at J, with 8 bases between. Germline CDR1 MNHEY, CDR2 SVGAGI. This CDR3 has 12 residues. CDR3 loop: CASSYWGREQYF. The CDR3 nucleotides read TGTGCCAGCAGTTACTGGGGACGTGAGCAGTACTTC.

This clonotype showed up just a few times. The chain combines TRBV19 with TRBJ1-1, with a weak D call TRBD1 (6 bases). CDR1 is LNHDA, CDR2 SQIVND, per germline (reference sequence). V was cut by 7 bases and J by 5 bases, with 17 bases left in between. This CDR3 contains 14 residues. CDR3 region: CASTLGGRWTEAFF. The DNA for the CDR3 is TGTGCCAGTACCCTTGGGGGGCGGTGGACTGAAGCTTTCTTT. Filled out from reference TRBV19 and TRBJ1-1, the complete variable domain reads DGGITQSPKYLFRKEGQNVTLSCEQNLNHDAMYWYRQDPGQGLRLIYYSQIVNDFQKGDIAEGYSVSREKKESFPLTVTSAQKNPTAFYLCASTLGGRWTEAFFGQGTRLTVV.